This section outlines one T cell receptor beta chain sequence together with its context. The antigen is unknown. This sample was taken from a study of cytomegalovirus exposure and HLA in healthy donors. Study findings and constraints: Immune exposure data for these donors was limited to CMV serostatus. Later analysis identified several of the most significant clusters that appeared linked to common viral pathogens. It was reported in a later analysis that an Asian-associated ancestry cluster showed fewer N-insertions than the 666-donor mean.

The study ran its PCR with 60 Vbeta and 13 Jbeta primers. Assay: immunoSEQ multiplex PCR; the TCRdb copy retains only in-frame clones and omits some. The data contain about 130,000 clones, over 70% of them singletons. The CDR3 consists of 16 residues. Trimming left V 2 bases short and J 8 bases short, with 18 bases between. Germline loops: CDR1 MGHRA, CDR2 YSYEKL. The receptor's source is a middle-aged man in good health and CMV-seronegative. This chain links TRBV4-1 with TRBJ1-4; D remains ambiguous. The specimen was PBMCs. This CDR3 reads CASSQPPAISREKLFF. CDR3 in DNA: TGCGCCAGCAGCCAACCCCCGGCCATATCTAGAGAAAAACTGTTTTTT.